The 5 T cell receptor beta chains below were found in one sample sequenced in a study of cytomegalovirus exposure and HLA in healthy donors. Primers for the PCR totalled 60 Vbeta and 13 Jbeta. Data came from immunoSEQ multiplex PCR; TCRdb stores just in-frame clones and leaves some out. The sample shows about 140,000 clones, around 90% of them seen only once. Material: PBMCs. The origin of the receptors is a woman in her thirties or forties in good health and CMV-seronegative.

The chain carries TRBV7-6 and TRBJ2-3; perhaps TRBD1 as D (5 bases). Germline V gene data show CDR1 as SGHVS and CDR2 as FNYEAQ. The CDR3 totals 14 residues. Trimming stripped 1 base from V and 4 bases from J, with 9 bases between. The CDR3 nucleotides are TGTGCCAGCAGCTTAGTTGGGGCGGCAGATACGCAGTATTTT. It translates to CASSLVGAADTQYF.

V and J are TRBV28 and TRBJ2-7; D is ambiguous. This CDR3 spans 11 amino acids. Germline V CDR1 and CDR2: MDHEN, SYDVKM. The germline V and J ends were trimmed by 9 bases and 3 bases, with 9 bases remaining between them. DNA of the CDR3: TGTGCCAGTTTCCACAACTACGAGCAGTACTTC. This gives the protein CASFHNYEQYF.

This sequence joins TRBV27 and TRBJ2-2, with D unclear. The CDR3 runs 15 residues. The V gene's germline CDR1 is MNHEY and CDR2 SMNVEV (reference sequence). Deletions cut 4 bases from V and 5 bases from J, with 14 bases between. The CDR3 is CASSSQRSWTGELFF. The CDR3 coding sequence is TGTGCCAGCAGTTCCCAGCGCTCGTGGACCGGGGAGCTGTTTTTT.

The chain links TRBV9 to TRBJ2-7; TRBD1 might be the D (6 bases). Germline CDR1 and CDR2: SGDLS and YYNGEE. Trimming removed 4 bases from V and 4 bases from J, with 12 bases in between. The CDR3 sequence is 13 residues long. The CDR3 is CASSNRQDYEQYF. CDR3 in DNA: TGTGCCAGCAGCAATCGACAGGATTACGAGCAGTACTTC.

The DNA for the CDR3 is TGTGCCTGGTCGCACAGGGGGACTGAAAAACTGTTTTTT. Translated, it gives CAWSHRGTEKLFF. The chain links TRBV30 to TRBJ1-4; TRBD1 aligns across 8 bases. The CDR3 runs to 13 residues. From germline, CDR1 is GTSNPN and CDR2 SVGIG (reference sequence). With 5 bases clipped from V and 7 bases from J, the junction kept 6 bases outside the gene matches.